These 31 T cell receptor beta chains originate from one sample sequenced in a study of T cell responses to AZD1222 COVID-19 vaccine. Clones were sequenced by immunoSEQ multiplex PCR, and TCRdb holds only the in-frame ones, with some missing. The sample contains 150,000 to 200,000 clones, around 90% of which appear only once. The source was peripheral blood, collected 28 days after the second AZD1222 dose. The source is an adult who received the AZD1222 COVID-19 vaccine.

The chain has TRBV10-3 and TRBJ2-2, with 8 bases lining up with TRBD2. The CDR3 runs to 13 residues. Trimming removed 6 bases from V and 5 bases from J; junction bases left unmatched: 2. CDR1 is ENHRY, CDR2 SYGVKD, per germline. The CDR3: CAISRGGTGELFF. The CDR3 DNA follows: TGTGCCATCAGCCGCGGGGGGACCGGGGAGCTGTTTTTT.

The chain uses TRBV18 and TRBJ1-3; unclear D gene. Trimming shortened V by 2 bases and J by 4 bases, and 9 bases separated the two germline ends. The CDR3 sequence is 14 residues long. Germline V gives CDR1 KGHSH, CDR2 LQKENI. Here the CDR3 DNA reads TGTGCCAGCTCACCAGTCTTTGGCGGAAACACCATATATTTT. Its protein product is CASSPVFGGNTIYF.

V gene TRBV28 combines with J gene TRBJ1-6, with no clear D. The germline V gene has CDR1 MDHEN and CDR2 SYDVKM. The CDR3 is made up of 13 amino acids. With 7 bases removed from V and 3 bases from J, the gap between germline ends came to 7 bases. DNA for the CDR3: TGTGCCAGCATCCTGGGCTATAATTCACCCCTCCACTTT. This sequence encodes CASILGYNSPLHF.

CDR3 loop: CASSRLRNEQFF. In DNA, the CDR3 is TGTGCCAGCAGTCGACTAAGAAATGAGCAGTTCTTC. This chain uses TRBV7-2 with TRBJ2-1; D is perhaps TRBD2 (5 bases). From germline, CDR1 is SGHTA and CDR2 FQGNSA. This CDR3 has 12 residues. With 6 bases removed from V and 7 bases from J, the gap between germline ends came to 10 bases.

The chain is built from TRBV7-2 and TRBJ2-5; 9 bases match TRBD2. With 4 bases clipped from V and 6 bases from J, the junction kept 9 bases outside the gene matches. CDR1 is SGHTA and CDR2 is FQGNSA in the germline V gene. The CDR3 sequence is 15 residues long. The CDR3 is CASSSPTSGGQTQYF. The CDR3 region has the DNA TGTGCCAGCAGCTCCCCGACTAGCGGTGGACAGACCCAGTACTTC.

This clone was detected once. This chain uses TRBV4-3 with TRBJ2-3; TRBD2 matches at 7 bases. Germline V gene lookup returns CDR1 LGHNA and CDR2 YSLEER. The junction had 17 bases not matched to a gene; V was cut back by 1 base and J by 1 base. This CDR3 spans 20 amino acids. As DNA, the CDR3 is TGCGCCAGCAGCCAAGGTACATGGGCAGCCGGCGGGGGTGGCACAGATACGCAGTATTTT. Its protein is CASSQGTWAAGGGGTDTQYF.

V and J are TRBV20-1 and TRBJ1-1; D unclear. Per germline, CDR1 DFQATT and CDR2 SNEGSKA (reference sequence). The germline V and J ends were trimmed by 3 bases and 2 bases, with 13 bases remaining between them. The CDR3 contains 14 residues. The CDR3 bases are TGCAGTGCTAGTCCTAATTTGGGAAACACTGAAGCTTTCTTT. This translates into CSASPNLGNTEAFF.

The rearrangement joins TRBV27 to TRBJ1-5; D remains ambiguous. V dropped 1 base and J dropped 7 bases, with 5 bases sitting between them. This CDR3 has 12 residues. Germline lookup yields CDR1 MNHEY and CDR2 SMNVEV (reference sequence). The CDR3 loop reads CASSLLGQPQHF. CDR3 nucleotides: TGTGCCAGCAGTTTATTGGGGCAGCCCCAGCATTTT.

This clone was seen once. The chain couples TRBV3-1 (or the pseudogene TRBV3-2) to TRBJ2-1, with a tentative D call TRBD2 (7 bases). Germline values: CDR1 LGHDT, CDR2 YNNKEL (reference sequence). Trimming stripped 0 bases from V and 9 bases from J, with 21 bases between. The CDR3 has 17 residues. CDR3 nucleotide sequence: TGTGCCAGCAGCCAAGATTCGGGAGCCTCTAGGGGGGGTGAGCAGTTCTTC. Encoded protein: CASSQDSGASRGGEQFF.

The gene calls are TRBV12-3 or TRBV12-4 and TRBJ1-2, with a possible D match to TRBD1 (5 bases). The CDR3 runs 13 residues. Trimming cost V 3 bases and J 4 bases, with 9 bases left between them. CDR3 protein: CASSFPGLYGYTF. The CDR3 coding sequence is TGTGCCAGCAGTTTCCCGGGACTCTATGGCTACACCTTC.

The chain carries TRBV3-1 (or the pseudogene TRBV3-2) and TRBJ1-5, with D hard to call. Trimming took off 4 bases at V and 4 bases at J, with 14 bases between the two ends. This CDR3 is built from 15 residues. Germline CDR1 reads LGHDT; CDR2 reads YNNKEL (reference sequence). The CDR3 sequence: CASSPSGQENQPQHF. DNA of the CDR3: TGTGCCAGCAGCCCGTCGGGCCAGGAGAATCAGCCCCAGCATTTT.

V usage is TRBV24-1 and J usage is TRBJ1-2, with TRBD1 matching 8 bases. The J segment lost 7 bases and the V segment lost 2 bases, leaving 5 bases of the junction unmatched. Looked up from germline, CDR1 is KGHDR and CDR2 is SFDVKD. CDR3 length equals 14 residues. CDR3 loop: CATSDYQGASGYTF. For the CDR3, the DNA is TGTGCCACCAGTGATTATCAGGGGGCTAGTGGCTACACCTTC.

Written as DNA, the CDR3 is TGTGCCAGCAGCCTTATATTACCGGGACAGGGGACCGGCGAGCAGTACTTC. Translation: CASSLILPGQGTGEQYF. The chain is built from TRBV7-6 and TRBJ2-7; 10 nucleotides line up with TRBD1. The germline CDR1 and CDR2 sequences are SGHVS and FNYEAQ. This CDR3 is built from 17 residues. V was pared by 5 bases and J by 6 bases, with 16 bases of the junction left unmatched.

J is TRBJ2-1 and V is TRBV27; 7 bases fit TRBD1. This CDR3 spans 15 amino acids. Trimming cost V 2 bases and J 4 bases; bases outside gene matches: 5. Germline V gene sequence: CDR1 MNHEY, CDR2 SMNVEV (reference sequence). The CDR3, as DNA: TGTGCCAGCAGTTTAGGGGACAGCATTTACAATGAGCAGTTCTTC. Translation gives CASSLGDSIYNEQFF.

The CDR3 bases are TGTGCCAGTAGTATAGATCCGGGAGCCAAAAACATTCAGTACTTC. Its translation is CASSIDPGAKNIQYF. The V call is TRBV19, the J call TRBJ2-4; D is ambiguous. Germline V CDR1 and CDR2: LNHDA, SQIVND (reference sequence). V was shortened by 0 bases and J by 0 bases, with 6 bases between the two germline ends. CDR3 length: 15 amino acids.

The V call is TRBV18, the J call TRBJ2-7; 8 bases fit TRBD1. Unmatched junction bases numbered 12, after V lost 2 bases and J lost 3 bases. This CDR3 comprises 17 residues. Germline loops: CDR1 KGHSH, CDR2 LQKENI. For the CDR3, the DNA is TGTGCCAGCTCACCAGATCAAGTGGGACAGGCTAACTACGAGCAGTACTTC. This codes for CASSPDQVGQANYEQYF.

This chain links TRBV9 with TRBJ2-7; D not resolved. The CDR3 covers 14 residues. V lost 0 bases and J lost 1, with 8 bases in between. Germline V gives CDR1 SGDLS, CDR2 YYNGEE. The CDR3 is CASSVDYGSYEQYF. The CDR3 DNA follows: TGTGCCAGCAGCGTAGATTATGGTTCCTACGAGCAGTACTTC.

This clone was picked up one time. The J gene is TRBJ1-5, the V gene TRBV27; 10 bases line up with TRBD1. CDR3 length: 14 amino acids. Germline assignment: CDR1 MNHEY and CDR2 SMNVEV (reference sequence). Losses at the gene ends were 6 bases for V and 5 bases for J; bases not matched to a gene: 4. The CDR3 protein is CASSRQGAYQPQHF. The CDR3 nucleotides are TGTGCCAGCAGCCGACAGGGGGCGTATCAGCCCCAGCATTTT.

This clone is a singleton in its sample. The V gene is TRBV5-1, the J gene TRBJ1-1; 7 bases are a match to TRBD1. With 3 bases clipped from V and 0 bases from J, the junction kept 8 bases outside the gene matches. Germline V CDR1 and CDR2: SGHRS, YFSETQ. This CDR3 has 16 amino acids. CDR3 bases: TGCGCCAGCAGCTCTATACAGGGGACAATGAACACTGAAGCTTTCTTT. It yields the protein CASSSIQGTMNTEAFF.

The genes are TRBV28 and TRBJ2-7; D unresolved. CDR1 is MDHEN, CDR2 SYDVKM, per germline. The V and J ends lost 3 bases and 6 bases respectively, with 18 bases between them. The CDR3 runs 15 residues. The CDR3 region is CASSFLSRRWSEQYF. The CDR3 coding sequence is TGTGCCAGCAGTTTTCTCTCGCGGCGGTGGTCCGAGCAGTACTTC.

CDR3 sequence reads: CASSTAGGGNEQFF. The CDR3 bases are TGTGCCAGCAGTACAGCGGGAGGAGGGAATGAGCAGTTCTTC. The chain has TRBV28 and TRBJ2-1; 9 bases are a match to TRBD2. The CDR3 length is 14 residues. Germline CDR1 is MDHEN and CDR2 is SYDVKM. The trim removed 5 bases at V and 7 bases at J, leaving 6 bases unmatched.

The V gene is TRBV5-1, the J gene TRBJ1-6; possible D gene TRBD1, 5 bases. This CDR3 is 14 amino acids long. The germline V and J ends were trimmed by 3 bases and 7 bases, with 11 bases remaining between them. Germline CDR1 is SGHRS and CDR2 is YFSETQ. The CDR3 DNA is TGCGCCAGCAGCTCAGGGACTTCAAATTCACCCCTCCACTTT. Its translation is CASSSGTSNSPLHF.

The genes are TRBV6-5 and TRBJ1-3, with 7 bases aligning to TRBD1. The CDR3 sequence is 14 residues long. The V segment lost 6 bases and the J segment 3 bases; nucleotides outside the gene matches: 5. Per germline, CDR1 MNHEY and CDR2 SVGAGI. Here the CDR3 reads CASRPTGVGNTIYF. The CDR3, as DNA: TGTGCCAGCAGACCCACAGGGGTTGGAAACACCATATATTTT.

This chain joins TRBV7-3 and TRBJ1-1; weak D call: TRBD1 (5 bases). This CDR3 has 12 amino acids. Looked up from germline, CDR1 is SGHTA and CDR2 is FQGTGA. The ends were cut back, 9 bases at V and 1 base at J, with 9 bases in the middle. Here the CDR3 reads CASGTGNTEAFF. CDR3 DNA: TGTGCCAGTGGGACTGGGAACACTGAAGCTTTCTTT.

The chain uses TRBV18 and TRBJ1-2, with D perhaps TRBD1 (5 bases). Per the germline V gene, CDR1 is KGHSH and CDR2 is LQKENI. The CDR3 consists of 15 residues. V shed 0 bases and J shed 1 base, with 9 bases lying between them. The CDR3 coding sequence is TGTGCCAGCTCACCACCAAGCAGGGATAACTATGGCTACACCTTC. It translates to CASSPPSRDNYGYTF.

This clone was seen a single time. In DNA form, the CDR3 reads TGTGCCAGTAGTATAGGGGGGAGCGGGGAGACCCAGTACTTC. Amino acids: CASSIGGSGETQYF. The chain recombines TRBV19 with TRBJ2-5; tentatively, D is TRBD2 (6 bases). There are 14 residues in the CDR3. Trimming took 1 base from V and 5 from J, leaving 11 bases between them. CDR1 LNHDA and CDR2 SQIVND come from the germline V gene (reference sequence).

The chain combines TRBV25-1 with TRBJ2-7, with 8 bases that match TRBD1. V shed 9 bases, J shed 0 bases, and the junction held 4 bases outside the gene matches. Germline V gene lookup returns CDR1 MGHDK and CDR2 SYGVNS. This CDR3 has 13 amino acids. The CDR3, as DNA: TGTGCCAGTGTTGGGACAGGCTCCTACGAGCAGTACTTC. It is translated as CASVGTGSYEQYF.

The chain is built from TRBV10-3 and TRBJ2-1; tentatively, D is TRBD2 (6 bases). Trimming shortened V by 3 bases and J by 6 bases, and 12 bases separated the two germline ends. The V gene's germline CDR1 is ENHRY and CDR2 SYGVKD. The CDR3 has 14 residues. The CDR3 region is CAISDSRDGNEQFF. The CDR3 bases are TGTGCCATCAGTGACTCGCGGGACGGCAATGAGCAGTTCTTC.

This clone was observed a single time. The gene calls are TRBV18 and TRBJ2-3; D ambiguous. The CDR3 sequence is 14 residues long. Trimming cost V 4 bases and J 4 bases, with 12 bases left between them. The germline gives CDR1 KGHSH, CDR2 LQKENI. DNA for the CDR3: TGTGCCAGCTCACAGACCCGGTACCCAGATACGCAGTATTTT. It encodes CASSQTRYPDTQYF.

Only a few counts were recorded for this clone. The chain employs TRBV5-5 and TRBJ2-5; D is possibly TRBD1 or TRBD2 (5 bases each). This CDR3 has 15 residues. V lost 9 bases and J 0 bases, leaving 18 bases between the germline ends. Germline CDR1 and CDR2: SGHKS and YYEKEE (reference sequence). DNA of the CDR3: TGTGCCACAGGGACGAGACCTCTAAACCAAGAGACCCAGTACTTC. Its translation is CATGTRPLNQETQYF.

The chain recombines TRBV28 with TRBJ1-4; 7 bases align to TRBD1. The germline V gene encodes CDR1 MDHEN and CDR2 SYDVKM. V dropped 7 bases and J dropped 0; count of bases not matched to a gene: 8. The CDR3 spans 16 residues. The DNA for the CDR3 is TGTGCCAGCACCATAGGGGGCGGACCAACTAATGAAAAACTGTTTTTT. It codes for CASTIGGGPTNEKLFF.